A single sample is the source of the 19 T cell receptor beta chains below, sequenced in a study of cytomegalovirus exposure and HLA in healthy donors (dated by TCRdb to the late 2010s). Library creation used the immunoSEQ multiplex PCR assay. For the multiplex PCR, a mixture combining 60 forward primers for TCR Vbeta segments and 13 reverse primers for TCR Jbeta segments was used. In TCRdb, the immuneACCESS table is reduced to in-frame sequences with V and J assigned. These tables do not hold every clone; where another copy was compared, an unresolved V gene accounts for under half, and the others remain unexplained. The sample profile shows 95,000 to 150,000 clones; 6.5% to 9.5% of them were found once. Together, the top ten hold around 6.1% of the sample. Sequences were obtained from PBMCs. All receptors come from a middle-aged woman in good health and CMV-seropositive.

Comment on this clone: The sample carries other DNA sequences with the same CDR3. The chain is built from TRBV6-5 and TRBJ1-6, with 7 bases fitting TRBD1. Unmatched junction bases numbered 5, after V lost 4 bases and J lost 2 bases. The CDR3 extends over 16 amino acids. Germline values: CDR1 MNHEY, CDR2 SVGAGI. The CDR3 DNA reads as TGTGCCAGCAGTTTTGACAGGGCCACCTATAATTCACCCCTCCACTTT. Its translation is CASSFDRATYNSPLHF.

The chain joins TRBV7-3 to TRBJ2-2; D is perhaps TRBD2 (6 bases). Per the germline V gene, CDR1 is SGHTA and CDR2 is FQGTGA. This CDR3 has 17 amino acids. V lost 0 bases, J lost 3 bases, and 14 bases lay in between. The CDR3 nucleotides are TGTGCCAGCAGCTTAACCGCCCCCGGGACTTACACCGGGGAGCTGTTTTTT. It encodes CASSLTAPGTYTGELFF. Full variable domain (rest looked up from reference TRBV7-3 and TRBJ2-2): GAGVSQTPSNKVTEKGKYVELRCDPISGHTALYWYRQSLGQGPEFLIYFQGTGAADDSGLPNDRFFAVRPEGSVSTLKIQRTERGDSAVYLCASSLTAPGTYTGELFFGEGSRLTVL.

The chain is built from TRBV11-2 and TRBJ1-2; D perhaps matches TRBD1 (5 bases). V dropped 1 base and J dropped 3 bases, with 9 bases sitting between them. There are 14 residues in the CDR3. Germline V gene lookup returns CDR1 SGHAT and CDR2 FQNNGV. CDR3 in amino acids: CASSLADKYYGYTF. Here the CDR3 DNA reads TGTGCCAGCAGCTTAGCGGACAAGTACTATGGCTACACCTTC.

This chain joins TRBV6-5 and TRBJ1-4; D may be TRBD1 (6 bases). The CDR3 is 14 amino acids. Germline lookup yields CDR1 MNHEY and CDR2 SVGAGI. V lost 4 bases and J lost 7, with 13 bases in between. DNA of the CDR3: TGTGCCAGCAGTTTGGACAGACTGGCTGAAAAACTGTTTTTT. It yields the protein CASSLDRLAEKLFF.

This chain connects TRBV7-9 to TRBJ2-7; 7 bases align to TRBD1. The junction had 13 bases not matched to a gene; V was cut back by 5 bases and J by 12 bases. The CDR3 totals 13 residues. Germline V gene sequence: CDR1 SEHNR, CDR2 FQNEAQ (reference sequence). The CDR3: CASSLNHPGQRYF. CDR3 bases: TGTGCCAGCAGCCTCAACCATCCGGGACAGAGGTACTTC.

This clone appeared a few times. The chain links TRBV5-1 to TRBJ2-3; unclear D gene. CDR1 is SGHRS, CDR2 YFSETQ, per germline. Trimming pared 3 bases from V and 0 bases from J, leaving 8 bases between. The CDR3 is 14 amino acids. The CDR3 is CASSSRISTDTQYF. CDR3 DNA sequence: TGCGCCAGCAGCTCGCGAATTAGCACAGATACGCAGTATTTT.

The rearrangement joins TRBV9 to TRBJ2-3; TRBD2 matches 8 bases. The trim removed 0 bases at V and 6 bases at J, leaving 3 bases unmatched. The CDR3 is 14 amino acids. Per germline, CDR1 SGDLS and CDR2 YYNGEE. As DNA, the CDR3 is TGTGCCAGCAGCGTAGCGGGGGGGCCCGATACGCAGTATTTT. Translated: CASSVAGGPDTQYF.

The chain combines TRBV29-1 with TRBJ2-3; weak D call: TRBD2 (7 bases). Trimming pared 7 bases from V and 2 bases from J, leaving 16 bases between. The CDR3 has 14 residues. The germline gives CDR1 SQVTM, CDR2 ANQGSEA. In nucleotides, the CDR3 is TGCAGCGCTAGGAGGGGGGGATACACAGATACGCAGTATTTT. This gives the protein CSARRGGYTDTQYF.

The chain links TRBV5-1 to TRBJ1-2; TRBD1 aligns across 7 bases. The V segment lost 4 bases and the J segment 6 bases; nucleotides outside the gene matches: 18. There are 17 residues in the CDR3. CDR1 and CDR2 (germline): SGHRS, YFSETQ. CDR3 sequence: CASSPGDRVQSQNGYTF. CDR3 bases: TGCGCCAGCAGCCCGGGAGACAGGGTCCAAAGTCAGAATGGCTACACCTTC.

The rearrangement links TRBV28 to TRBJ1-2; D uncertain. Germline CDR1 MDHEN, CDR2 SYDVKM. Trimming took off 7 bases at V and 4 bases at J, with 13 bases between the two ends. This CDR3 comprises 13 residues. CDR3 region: CASKTGFPYGYTF. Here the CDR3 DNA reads TGTGCCAGCAAAACGGGATTCCCCTATGGCTACACCTTC.

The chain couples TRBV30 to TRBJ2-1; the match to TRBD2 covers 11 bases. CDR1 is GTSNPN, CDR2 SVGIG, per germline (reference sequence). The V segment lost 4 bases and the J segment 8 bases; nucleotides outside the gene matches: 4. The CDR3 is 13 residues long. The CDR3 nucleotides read TGTGCCTGGACTAGCGGGGGGCTGGATGAGCAGTTCTTC. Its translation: CAWTSGGLDEQFF.

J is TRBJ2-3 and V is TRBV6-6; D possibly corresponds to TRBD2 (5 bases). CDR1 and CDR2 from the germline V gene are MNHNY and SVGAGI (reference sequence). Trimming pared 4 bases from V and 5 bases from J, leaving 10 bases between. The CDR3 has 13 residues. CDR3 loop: CASSFPGKDTQYF. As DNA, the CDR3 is TGTGCCAGCAGTTTCCCGGGAAAAGATACGCAGTATTTT.

CDR3 sequence: CASSLRQGRYNEQFF. The CDR3, as DNA: TGTGCCAGCTCCCTTAGACAGGGCAGGTACAATGAGCAGTTCTTC. The J gene is TRBJ2-1, the V gene TRBV18; 7 bases align to TRBD1. Germline CDR1 and CDR2: KGHSH and LQKENI. The CDR3 contains 15 residues. With 6 bases clipped from V and 4 bases from J, the junction kept 9 bases outside the gene matches.

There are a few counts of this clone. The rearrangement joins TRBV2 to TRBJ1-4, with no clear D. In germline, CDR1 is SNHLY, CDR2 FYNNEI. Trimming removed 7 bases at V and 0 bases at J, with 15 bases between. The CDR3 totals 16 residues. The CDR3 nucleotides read TGTGCCAGCACCGGGGAAGACTCAGCAACTAATGAAAAACTGTTTTTT. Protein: CASTGEDSATNEKLFF.

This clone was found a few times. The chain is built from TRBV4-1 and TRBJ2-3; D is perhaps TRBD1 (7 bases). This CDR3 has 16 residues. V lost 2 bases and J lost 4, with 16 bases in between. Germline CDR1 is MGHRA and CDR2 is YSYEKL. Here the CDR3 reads CASSQSQGDFPDTQYF. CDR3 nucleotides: TGCGCCAGCAGCCAAAGCCAGGGGGACTTTCCAGATACGCAGTATTTT.

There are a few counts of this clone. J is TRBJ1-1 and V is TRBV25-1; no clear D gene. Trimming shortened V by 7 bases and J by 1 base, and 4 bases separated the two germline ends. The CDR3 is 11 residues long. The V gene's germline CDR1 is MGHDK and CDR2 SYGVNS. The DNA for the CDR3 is TGTGCCAGCACCAGGAACACTGAAGCTTTCTTT. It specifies CASTRNTEAFF. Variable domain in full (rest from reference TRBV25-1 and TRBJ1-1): EADIYQTPRYLVIGTGKKITLECSQTMGHDKMYWYQQDPGMELHLIHYSYGVNSTEKGDLSSESTVSRIRTEHFPLTLESARPSHTSQYLCASTRNTEAFFGQGTRLTVV.

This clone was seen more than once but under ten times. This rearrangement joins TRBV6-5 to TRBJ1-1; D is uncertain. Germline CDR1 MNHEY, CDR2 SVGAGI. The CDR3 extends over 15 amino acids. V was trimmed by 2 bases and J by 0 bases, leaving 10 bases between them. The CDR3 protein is CASSYQVPVNTEAFF. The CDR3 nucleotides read TGTGCCAGCAGTTACCAGGTACCCGTGAACACTGAAGCTTTCTTT.

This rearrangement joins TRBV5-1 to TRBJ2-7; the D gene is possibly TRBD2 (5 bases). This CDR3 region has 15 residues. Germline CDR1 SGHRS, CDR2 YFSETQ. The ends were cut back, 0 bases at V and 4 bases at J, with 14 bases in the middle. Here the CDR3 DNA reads TGCGCCAGCAGCTTGGAACTTTCAAGAGGGTACGAGCAGTACTTC. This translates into CASSLELSRGYEQYF.

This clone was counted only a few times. In nucleotides, the CDR3 is TGTGCCAGCAACCTTCCGGGGGGAGAGACCCAGTACTTC. This codes for CASNLPGGETQYF. The V gene is TRBV2, the J gene TRBJ2-5, with 7 bases identical to TRBD2. The J segment lost 4 bases and the V segment lost 7 bases, leaving 6 bases of the junction unmatched. The CDR3 has 13 residues. Germline CDR1 is SNHLY and CDR2 is FYNNEI.